What follows are 20 T cell receptor beta chains derived from one specimen sequenced in a study of Ad26.COV2.S vaccination and SARS-CoV-2 variants (dated by TCRdb to about 2021). Library preparation employed the immunoSEQ multiplex PCR assay. What TCRdb holds here is the immuneACCESS table cut down to in-frame rearrangements. Part of the clones is not present; checked against another copy, under half of the missing clones reflect an unresolved V gene, and the others are unexplained. This sample has some 330,000 clones in its table, and roughly nine tenths of those were observed once. Of the sample, 5% to 6.5% falls within the top ten clones. The treatment or condition label here, explained by the study, means: some 19 received Ad26.COV2.S at low or high dose, single or two shots; about five received placebo; per-sample allocation not given. Repertoires of vaccine and placebo recipients were sequenced from samples collected on day 63 after the first injection.

The sample in question was peripheral blood, obtained in a trial of Ad26.COV2.S vaccine versus placebo. These receptors were collected from a person aged 18-60 years who received the Ad26.COV2.S COVID-19 vaccine or a placebo.

The chain carries TRBV19 and TRBJ2-2, with TRBD2 matching 11 bases. Germline CDR1 and CDR2: LNHDA and SQIVND (reference sequence). The trim removed 5 bases at V and 0 bases at J, leaving 5 bases unmatched. The CDR3 sequence is 17 residues long. Here the CDR3 reads CASSPPGLAANTGELFF. CDR3 bases: TGTGCCAGTAGTCCTCCGGGACTAGCGGCGAACACCGGGGAGCTGTTTTTT.

The chain carries TRBV20-1 and TRBJ1-2; weak D call: TRBD1 (6 bases). The CDR3 is 11 amino acids. Germline loops: CDR1 DFQATT, CDR2 SNEGSKA (reference sequence). V lost 5 bases to trimming and J lost 6 bases, with 10 bases between them. Here the CDR3 reads CSALGGHGYTF. The CDR3 region has the DNA TGCAGTGCTCTCGGGGGGCATGGCTACACCTTC.

This clone occurred once. CDR3 loop: CAIRGIGINYGYTF. Written as DNA, the CDR3 is TGTGCCATCAGGGGTATAGGGATTAACTATGGCTACACCTTC. This chain connects TRBV10-3 to TRBJ1-2; the D is unclear. V lost 6 bases and J lost 1, with 12 bases in between. This CDR3 contains 14 residues. In germline, CDR1 is ENHRY, CDR2 SYGVKD.

The gene calls are TRBV4-1 and TRBJ1-3, with no clear D. CDR3 length equals 15 residues. Trimming took 1 base from V and 4 from J, leaving 11 bases between them. Germline V gives CDR1 MGHRA, CDR2 YSYEKL. Here the CDR3 reads CASSQVQRSGNTIYF. As DNA, the CDR3 is TGCGCCAGCAGCCAAGTTCAAAGGTCCGGAAACACCATATATTTT.

The J gene is TRBJ2-7, the V gene TRBV30, with unresolved D. Germline V CDR1 and CDR2: GTSNPN, SVGIG (reference sequence). This CDR3 has 13 residues. V shed 0 bases and J shed 2 bases, with 8 bases lying between them. CDR3 sequence: CAWSVDRAYEQYV. CDR3 nucleotides: TGTGCCTGGAGTGTAGACCGCGCCTACGAGCAGTACGTC.

The rearrangement uses TRBV27 and TRBJ2-7; TRBD1 might be the D (7 bases). The germline V gene encodes CDR1 MNHEY and CDR2 SMNVEV (reference sequence). The V gene lost 0 bases and the J gene lost 4 bases, with 16 bases spanning the gap. The CDR3 has 16 residues. The CDR3 here is CASSLSGTPGGYEQYF. CDR3 DNA: TGTGCCAGCAGTTTATCGGGGACTCCAGGGGGATACGAGCAGTACTTC.

The J gene is TRBJ1-2, the V gene TRBV5-6; D not certain. Germline CDR1 SGHDT, CDR2 YYEEEE. V lost 2 bases and J 4 bases, leaving 12 bases between the germline ends. The CDR3 has 14 amino acids. The CDR3 protein is CASSFSRARYGYTF. The CDR3 bases are TGTGCCAGCAGCTTTTCTAGGGCCCGCTATGGCTACACCTTC. Complete variable domain (other parts from reference TRBV5-6 and TRBJ1-2): DAGVTQSPTHLIKTRGQQVTLRCSPKSGHDTVSWYQQALGQGPQFIFQYYEEEERQRGNFPDRFSGHQFPNYSSELNVNALLLGDSALYLCASSFSRARYGYTFGSGTRLTVV.

V usage is TRBV9 and J usage is TRBJ1-5; D uncertain. The CDR3 consists of 14 residues. The ends were cut back, 0 bases at V and 6 bases at J, with 10 bases in the middle. Germline V lookup: CDR1 SGDLS, CDR2 YYNGEE. CDR3 loop: CASSVGEGRQPQHF. The CDR3 region has the DNA TGTGCCAGCAGCGTAGGGGAAGGGCGTCAGCCCCAGCATTTT.

This CDR3 reads CASSLGARGYEQYF. CDR3 DNA: TGTGCCAGCAGCTTAGGGGCCAGGGGCTACGAGCAGTACTTC. The J gene is TRBJ2-7, the V gene TRBV7-2; weak D call: TRBD1 (6 bases). The V gene lost 1 base and the J gene lost 3 bases, with 10 bases spanning the gap. CDR1 and CDR2 from the germline V gene are SGHTA and FQGNSA. This CDR3 has 14 amino acids.

In DNA, the CDR3 is TGTGCCAGTCATACCGGGCTATTTCAGGGGCCGAACACTGAAGCTTTCTTT. Protein sequence: CASHTGLFQGPNTEAFF. The chain recombines TRBV19 with TRBJ1-1, with D possibly being TRBD1 (6 bases). CDR1 is LNHDA, CDR2 SQIVND, per germline (reference sequence). V lost 8 bases to trimming and J lost 1 base, with 23 bases between them. This CDR3 is built from 17 residues.

The V call is TRBV24-1, the J call TRBJ2-3, with D perhaps matching TRBD2 (6 bases). Trimming left V 10 bases short and J 2 bases short, with 12 bases between. This CDR3 spans 13 amino acids. Germline V gene sequence: CDR1 KGHDR, CDR2 SFDVKD. The CDR3 sequence: CATRDLATDTQYF. The CDR3 bases are TGTGCCACTCGGGACTTAGCCACAGATACGCAGTATTTT.

This chain joins TRBV7-2 and TRBJ1-5; D possibly corresponds to TRBD1 (5 bases). V shed 1 base and J shed 3 bases, with 13 bases lying between them. The CDR3 runs to 16 residues. From germline, CDR1 is SGHTA and CDR2 FQGNSA. The CDR3 sequence is CASSLVGTEFNQPQHF. The CDR3 DNA reads as TGTGCCAGCAGCTTAGTTGGGACGGAATTCAATCAGCCCCAGCATTTT.

The CDR3 region has the DNA TGTGCCAGCAGTTACTCGATGGGACAAGCTAACTATGGCTACACCTTC. Residues: CASSYSMGQANYGYTF. V gene TRBV6-5 combines with J gene TRBJ1-2; TRBD1 is a possible D gene (6 bases). V lost 0 bases and J 0 bases, leaving 11 bases between the germline ends. CDR1 is MNHEY, CDR2 SVGAGI, per germline. The CDR3 has 16 amino acids.

A word on this clone: At the DNA level, this CDR3 is encoded by other sequences in the same sample as well. This rearrangement joins TRBV4-1 to TRBJ1-2, with D unclear. Germline assignment: CDR1 MGHRA and CDR2 YSYEKL. The CDR3 spans 15 residues. Trimming took 4 bases from V and 4 from J, leaving 16 bases between them. CDR3 nucleotides: TGCGCCAGCAGCCCCTCGGGATTGGGAGCCTATGGCTACACCTTC. Its translation is CASSPSGLGAYGYTF.

The chain recombines TRBV27 with TRBJ2-7; maybe TRBD1 (6 bases). CDR1 is MNHEY and CDR2 is SMNVEV in the germline V gene (reference sequence). V gave up 4 bases and J gave up 2 bases, with 24 bases separating them. The CDR3 covers 18 residues. The CDR3: CASSSPFLTGIIPYEQYF. The CDR3 DNA sequence: TGTGCCAGCAGTTCACCCTTCCTCACAGGGATTATACCCTACGAGCAGTACTTC.

This chain joins TRBV5-8 and TRBJ2-1; the D is unclear. CDR1 is SGHTS, CDR2 YDEGEE, per germline. The CDR3 sequence is 16 residues long. The germline V and J ends were trimmed by 0 bases and 0 bases, with 10 bases remaining between them. CDR3 in amino acids: CASSLGSGFSYNEQFF. The CDR3 region has the DNA TGTGCCAGCAGCTTGGGTTCGGGCTTCTCCTACAATGAGCAGTTCTTC.

CDR3: CASSIGTGDSGANVLTF. CDR3 DNA: TGTGCCAGTAGTATTGGGACAGGGGATTCTGGGGCCAACGTCCTGACTTTC. The V call is TRBV19, the J call TRBJ2-6; TRBD1 agrees at 10 bases. V lost 3 bases, J lost 1 base, and 3 bases stayed unmatched. Germline CDR1 LNHDA, CDR2 SQIVND (reference sequence). The CDR3 has 17 amino acids.

The chain recombines TRBV19 with TRBJ2-1; the match to TRBD1 covers 8 bases. This CDR3 has 15 amino acids. CDR1 and CDR2 from the germline V gene are LNHDA and SQIVND (reference sequence). V lost 6 bases to trimming and J lost 0 bases; unmatched junction nucleotides: 4. DNA for the CDR3: TGTGCCAGTAGAACAGGGGGGAGCTCCTACAATGAGCAGTTCTTC. Translating it yields CASRTGGSSYNEQFF.

The chain is built from TRBV7-2 and TRBJ2-7; 7 nucleotides match TRBD2. Germline CDR1 and CDR2: SGHTA and FQGNSA. Trimming took 1 base from V and 3 from J; bases not matched to a gene: 0. This CDR3 is 13 amino acids long. CDR3 in DNA: TGTGCCAGCAGCTTAGGGGAGGGCTACGAGCAGTACGTC. This encodes CASSLGEGYEQYV.

This clone was seen a single time. The J gene is TRBJ2-7, the V gene TRBV6-5; TRBD1 is a possible D gene (6 bases). This CDR3 has 14 amino acids. Germline lookup yields CDR1 MNHEY and CDR2 SVGAGI. V was cut by 7 bases and J by 5 bases, with 18 bases left in between. The CDR3 DNA reads as TGTGCCAGCAAATCCGGGACAAACGCCAACGAGCAGTACTTC. This translates into CASKSGTNANEQYF.